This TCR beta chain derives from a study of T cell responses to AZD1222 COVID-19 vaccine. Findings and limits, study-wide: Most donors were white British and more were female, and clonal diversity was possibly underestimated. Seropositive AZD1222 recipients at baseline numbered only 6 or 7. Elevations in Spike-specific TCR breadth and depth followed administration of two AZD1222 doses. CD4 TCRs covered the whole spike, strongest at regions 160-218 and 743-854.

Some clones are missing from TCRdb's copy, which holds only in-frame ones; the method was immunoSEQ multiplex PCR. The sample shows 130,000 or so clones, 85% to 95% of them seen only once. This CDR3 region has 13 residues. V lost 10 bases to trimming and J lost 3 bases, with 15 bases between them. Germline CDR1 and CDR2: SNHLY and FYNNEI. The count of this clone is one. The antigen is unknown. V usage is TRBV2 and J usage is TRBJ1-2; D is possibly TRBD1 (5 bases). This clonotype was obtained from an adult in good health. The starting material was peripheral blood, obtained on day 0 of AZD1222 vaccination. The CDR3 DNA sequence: TGTGCCACGTACGACCCGGGGGACTATGGCTACACCTTC. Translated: CATYDPGDYGYTF.